This T cell receptor (beta chain) was sequenced in a study of blood T cell repertoires in COVID-19 (dated by TCRdb to 2018 to 2021). In the study overall: Samples covering the acute and convalescent phases of COVID-19 were provided by collaborators in the United States, Italy and Spain. Samples came from the ongoing ImmuneRACE study (first 160 participants) plus 1,254 subjects from 6 global collaborators. The sample metadata nearly always contained a de-identified subject ID, COVID-19 status, age in years and sex. The material from the prospective study consisted of cDNA or gDNA derived from T cells, B-cell-depleted T cells, or PBMCs. A freely available public database, intended as a resource for researchers studying the immune response to SARS-CoV-2, is where the repertoires were released. Deeply sampled blood TCRbeta repertoires from subjects exposed to, actively infected with, or recovered from COVID-19 were included in the dataset. Where available, HLA class I and class II types were taken from metadata supplied by the sample provider and were not determined by assay-based typing. Results the study describes overall, beyond this receptor: The quantity of clinical and demographic metadata differed by source and by participant and was supplied without curation.

TCRbeta CDR3 regions were amplified from genomic DNA by means of the immunoSEQ Assay, a bias-controlled multiplex PCR. In the authors' own workflow: The number of nucleated cells in each sample was estimated by amplification of reference gene primers within the assay. To quantify the absolute abundance of each unique TCRbeta CDR3 rearrangement, sequence reads were collapsed and filtered. For each sample, productive Simpson clonality was calculated as the square root of Simpson's diversity index over productive rearrangements. The table comes from immuneACCESS by way of TCRdb, which keeps in-frame sequences with V and J called. Part of the clones is missing from these tables; in studies checked, under half for an unresolved V gene and the rest for unknown reasons. V, J and clone size reflect that table, while D and trimming were determined from the DNA. Here the sample has about 360,000 clones; approximately 86% occur a single time. Clones ranked in the top ten supply 7% to 7.5% of the sample.

Worth noting for this clone: Its specific antigen is unknown. No quality values exist for individual bases; no much larger clone is one base distant.

At one collaborating source in Seattle, patients were enrolled during active infection and were followed longitudinally through the course of disease. Collaborating institutions collected whole blood in K2EDTA tubes following their own protocols. For TCRbeta analysis, collaborators shipped samples in one of three forms: frozen whole blood, isolated PBMCs, or DNA extracted from either of those sample types. Trimming at the junction amounts to 3 bases on V and 0 bases on J, and the germline ends lie 12 bases apart. The germline V gene (reference sequence) gives CDR1 as DFQATT and CDR2 as SNEGSKA. The CDR3 covers 14 residues, taking in both the cysteine and the phenylalanine. Of all the DNA, just the CDR3 is kept, 42 bases in frame from base 1.

The sequence was obtained from a woman aged 60-75 years with COVID-19, enrolled during active disease. The chain uses TRBV20-1 and TRBJ2-7; the D gene remains uncertain. Sequencing input: peripheral blood. The CDR3 protein: CSASLQASSYEQYF. The sequenced DNA: TGCAGTGCTAGTCTCCAGGCCAGCTCCTACGAGCAGTACTTC.